Listed below are T cell receptor beta chains from one sample, sequenced in a study of cytomegalovirus exposure and HLA in healthy donors. Using immunoSEQ multiplex PCR, the repertoire was profiled, and TCRdb retains in-frame clones only, with some absent. The sample lists approximately 130,000 clones; approximately 61% were seen once. The specimen was PBMCs. These receptors all stem from a woman aged 40-49 years in good health and CMV-seronegative. Both conserved end residues are part of each CDR3. Each record gives: clone size, V gene, D gene, J gene, CDR3 DNA, CDR3 protein. D genes are given only for firm matches. Clone size, where shown, is once, few, many, or a class for clones that have expanded.

clone size: -
V gene: TRBV30
D gene: TRBD2
J gene: TRBJ2-7
CDR3 DNA: TGTGCTGCTCGAAGGACTAGGAGCTCCTACGAGCAGTACTTC
CDR3 protein: CAARRTRSSYEQYF

clone size: -
V gene: TRBV9
D gene: TRBD2
J gene: TRBJ2-3
CDR3 DNA: TGTGCCAGCAGTGCTCCGGGACTAGCGAAAGATACGCAGTATTTT
CDR3 protein: CASSAPGLAKDTQYF

clone size: -
V gene: TRBV7-9
D gene: -
J gene: TRBJ1-4
CDR3 DNA: TGTGCCAGCAGCTTATCCCAGGGGAATTCGGAAAAACTGTTTTTT
CDR3 protein: CASSLSQGNSEKLFF

clone size: -
V gene: TRBV19
D gene: TRBD1
J gene: TRBJ1-5
CDR3 DNA: TGTGCCAGTAGTGGGGGACAGGAGATGGGATTT
CDR3 protein: CASSGGQEMGF

clone size: -
V gene: TRBV18
D gene: -
J gene: TRBJ1-1
CDR3 DNA: TGTGCCAGCTCACCACCGCAGGACATGAACACTGAAGCTTTCTTT
CDR3 protein: CASSPPQDMNTEAFF

clone size: -
V gene: TRBV19
D gene: TRBD1
J gene: TRBJ2-7
CDR3 DNA: TGTGCCACCGGACAGGGGCTCTACGAGCAGTACTTC
CDR3 protein: CATGQGLYEQYF

clone size: -
V gene: TRBV5-4
D gene: -
J gene: TRBJ2-5
CDR3 DNA: TGTGCCAGCAGCCCGCACCGGGACAAGGTAGAGACCCAGTACTTC
CDR3 protein: CASSPHRDKVETQYF

clone size: -
V gene: TRBV30
D gene: -
J gene: TRBJ1-5
CDR3 DNA: TGTGCCTGGAGTGCGGTAAGGGGTCAGGTGATAAATCAGCCCCAGCATTTT
CDR3 protein: CAWSAVRGQVINQPQHF

clone size: -
V gene: TRBV5-1
D gene: -
J gene: TRBJ2-7
CDR3 DNA: TGCGCCAGCAGCTTAATGCCGGTCTACGAGCAGTACTTC
CDR3 protein: CASSLMPVYEQYF

clone size: few
V gene: TRBV6-6
D gene: -
J gene: TRBJ1-3
CDR3 DNA: TGTGCCAGTTTTCTTGGAAACACCATATATTTT
CDR3 protein: CASFLGNTIYF

clone size: -
V gene: TRBV5-1
D gene: -
J gene: TRBJ1-1
CDR3 DNA: TGCGCCAGCAGCTTACGGGGGACTGTATATGAAGCTTTCTTT
CDR3 protein: CASSLRGTVYEAFF

clone size: -
V gene: TRBV11-2
D gene: TRBD2
J gene: TRBJ2-1
CDR3 DNA: TGTGCCAGCAGCCGCGCAACGGGGGGGCTGATTGAGCAGTTCTTC
CDR3 protein: CASSRATGGLIEQFF

clone size: -
V gene: TRBV7-3
D gene: TRBD1
J gene: TRBJ1-1
CDR3 DNA: TGTGCCAGCAGCCCGAGAATGCCGGGACAGGGGGCGCGGGAAGCTTTCTTT
CDR3 protein: CASSPRMPGQGAREAFF

clone size: -
V gene: TRBV7-2
D gene: TRBD1
J gene: TRBJ1-2
CDR3 DNA: TGTGCCAGCAGCCCTGACAGGGCCCCCCACTATGGCTACACCTTC
CDR3 protein: CASSPDRAPHYGYTF

clone size: -
V gene: TRBV5-4
D gene: -
J gene: TRBJ2-4
CDR3 DNA: TGTGCCAGCAGCTCCGCAGGATCAGAAAACATTCAGTACTTC
CDR3 protein: CASSSAGSENIQYF

clone size: -
V gene: TRBV6-4
D gene: -
J gene: TRBJ1-5
CDR3 DNA: TGTGCCAGCAGCCTGGACAGCGGCAATCAGCCCCAGCATTTT
CDR3 protein: CASSLDSGNQPQHF

clone size: few
V gene: TRBV14
D gene: -
J gene: TRBJ2-5
CDR3 DNA: TGTGCCAGCAGCCAAGATCCAGGGGTAGAGACCCAGTACTTC
CDR3 protein: CASSQDPGVETQYF

clone size: -
V gene: TRBV6-4
D gene: TRBD2
J gene: TRBJ2-7
CDR3 DNA: TGTGCCAGCAGTCCCGAACTAGCGGAACTCTCCTACGAGCAGTACTTC
CDR3 protein: CASSPELAELSYEQYF

clone size: -
V gene: TRBV4-2
D gene: TRBD1
J gene: TRBJ2-7
CDR3 DNA: TGTGCCAGCAGCCAAACCTCAGGGGGCGGTCGACACGAGCAGTACTTC
CDR3 protein: CASSQTSGGGRHEQYF

clone size: -
V gene: TRBV7-8
D gene: -
J gene: TRBJ1-3
CDR3 DNA: TGTGCCAGCAGCTTAGGTCTAGGTCCGAGCTCTGGAAACACCATATATTTT
CDR3 protein: CASSLGLGPSSGNTIYF

clone size: few
V gene: TRBV4-1
D gene: TRBD1
J gene: TRBJ2-7
CDR3 DNA: TGCGCCAGCAGCCATGGGACAGGGTCCTACGAGCAGTACTTC
CDR3 protein: CASSHGTGSYEQYF

clone size: -
V gene: TRBV19
D gene: -
J gene: TRBJ1-5
CDR3 DNA: TGTGCCAGTAGTATAGATCTGGCAGGCAGCAATCAGCCCCAGCATTTT
CDR3 protein: CASSIDLAGSNQPQHF

clone size: -
V gene: TRBV14
D gene: TRBD1
J gene: TRBJ2-3
CDR3 DNA: TGTGCCAGCAGCCTTTCTCCGGGACAGGGGGCAGATACGCAGTATTTT
CDR3 protein: CASSLSPGQGADTQYF